This record concerns one TCR beta chain sequence. The sample originates from a study of blood T cell repertoires in COVID-19. Study details: PBMCs, B-cell-depleted T cells, or T cells provided the cDNA or gDNA that made up the material.

Per germline, CDR1 SEHNR and CDR2 FQNEAQ (reference sequence). The V end was cut by 6 bases, the J end by 0 bases, with 5 bases between. This CDR3 has 12 residues. This table comes from immunoSEQ multiplex PCR, and its TCRdb copy is limited to in-frame clones, with some not included. Of some 28,000 clones in the sample, approximately 85% were seen once. This receptor was identified in a human donor in a cohort sampled during active COVID-19. The specimen sequenced was peripheral blood. The genes are TRBV7-9 and TRBJ1-1; D gene uncertain. This CDR3 is CASRLMNTEAFF. The CDR3 DNA reads as TGTGCCAGCAGACTCATGAACACTGAAGCTTTCTTT. Filled out from reference TRBV7-9 and TRBJ1-1, the complete variable domain reads DTGVSQNPRHKITKRGQNVTFRCDPISEHNRLYWYRQTLGQGPEFLTYFQNEAQLEKSRLLSDRFSAERPKGSFSTLEIQRTEQGDSAMYLCASRLMNTEAFFGQGTRLTVV.